This TCR beta chain was recovered during a study of PD-1 blockade in mismatch repair-deficient tumors. Study background: Patients had over 10 mismatch repair-deficient cancer types, all previously treated and progressing. Whole-study results and caveats: Rapid post-treatment expansion, then contraction, generally preceding radiologic response, marked tumor-resident clones.

The germline gives CDR1 ENHRY, CDR2 SYGVKD. The V gene lost 7 bases and the J gene lost 5 bases, with 18 bases spanning the gap. This CDR3 comprises 15 residues. All patients were mismatch repair deficient, assessed by either PCR or immunohistochemistry. TCRs were sequenced from a few patients responding to pembrolizumab. This clone was detected a few times. What it binds is unknown. Clones were sequenced by immunoSEQ multiplex PCR, and TCRdb holds only the in-frame ones, with some missing. The sample lists 100,000 or so clones; 82% were seen once. The chain uses TRBV10-3 and TRBJ1-5, with D possibly matching TRBD1 (6 bases). This TCR came from an adult with mismatch repair-deficient cancer. The starting material was peripheral blood, obtained about 33 weeks after starting pembrolizumab. Written as DNA, the CDR3 is TGTGCCATCAAAAACGGGGGCGAGCTTTATCAGCCCCAGCATTTT. Translating gives CAIKNGGELYQPQHF.